This note documents a single TCR beta chain sequence. Its antigen is undetermined. Between the trimmed V and J ends, which lost 9 bases and 3 bases, there was a span of 11 bases. This CDR3 comprises 12 residues. CDR1 MNHEY and CDR2 SVGAGI come from the germline V gene. Clones were read by immunoSEQ multiplex PCR, and TCRdb kept only the in-frame ones, dropping some. The sample holds over 80,000 clones, under 95% seen once. The sample comes from a study of OX40 agonist ivuxolimab in advanced cancers. Study-level results: On average, CD8+ T cells showed a greater number of expanded clones than CD4+.

The rearrangement uses TRBV6-5 and TRBJ1-1; D is ambiguous. This sample comprised CD4+ or CD8+ T cells sorted from blood, obtained in a trial of the OX40 agonist ivuxolimab. The sequence came from an adult with an advanced solid tumor such as melanoma, head and neck, liver or kidney cancer. The CDR3 nucleotides read TGTGCCAGTGGCGATTGGGACACTGAAGCTTTCTTT. Protein product: CASGDWDTEAFF.